Below are 6 T cell receptor beta chains sequenced from a single sample in a study of blood T cell repertoires in COVID-19. The repertoire was sequenced with immunoSEQ multiplex PCR; TCRdb's copy has only in-frame clones and lacks some. The sample records about 120,000 clones, approximately 84% being singletons. Sequencing input: peripheral blood. All receptors come from a man aged 70-80 years with active or convalescent COVID-19.

The chain recombines TRBV28 with TRBJ1-5; D might be TRBD1 (6 bases). Deletions cut 6 bases from V and 6 bases from J, with 12 bases between. The CDR3 length is 13 residues. The V gene's germline CDR1 is MDHEN and CDR2 SYDVKM. CDR3 DNA: TGTGCCAGCAGCGAGGACAGAGTTCAGCCCCAGCATTTT. It specifies CASSEDRVQPQHF.

The gene calls are TRBV6-5 and TRBJ1-1; maybe TRBD1 (6 bases). Looked up from germline, CDR1 is MNHEY and CDR2 is SVGAGI. This CDR3 comprises 15 residues. V was clipped by 5 bases and J by 5 bases, with 18 bases between them. The CDR3 coding sequence is TGTGCCAGCAGTCCACGCCTCGGGGGGCAAACTGAAGCTTTCTTT. The encoded protein is CASSPRLGGQTEAFF.

V and J are TRBV10-2 and TRBJ2-1; 14 bases line up with TRBD2. Germline V gene data show CDR1 as WSHSY and CDR2 as SAAADI. The trim removed 3 bases at V and 4 bases at J, leaving 8 bases unmatched. This CDR3 comprises 18 residues. Here the CDR3 reads CASSDLRLAGGTYNEQFF. CDR3 nucleotides: TGCGCCAGCAGTGATCTCAGACTAGCGGGAGGGACGTACAATGAGCAGTTCTTC.

V gene TRBV27 combines with J gene TRBJ2-3; 7 bases match TRBD1. The germline V gene has CDR1 MNHEY and CDR2 SMNVEV (reference sequence). V lost 3 bases and J lost 14; bases outside the gene matches: 14. The CDR3 is 14 residues long. The CDR3 bases are TGTGCCAGCAGTTTTAGCCCCAGAACAGGGGTGTGGTATTTT. Its translation is CASSFSPRTGVWYF.

In its sample, this clone was seen a few times. The genes are TRBV5-5 and TRBJ1-2, with D uncertain. The CDR3 is 13 residues long. Deletions cut 0 bases from V and 5 bases from J, with 8 bases between. The germline gives CDR1 SGHKS, CDR2 YYEKEE (reference sequence). In DNA, the CDR3 is TGTGCCAGCAGCTTGGGAGCGATATATGGCTACACCTTC. Protein: CASSLGAIYGYTF.

This clone was seen a single time. This chain joins TRBV4-1 and TRBJ1-1; D is possibly TRBD1 (5 bases). The CDR3 length is 14 residues. Per the germline V gene, CDR1 is MGHRA and CDR2 is YSYEKL. Trimming shortened V by 5 bases and J by 4 bases, and 14 bases separated the two germline ends. The CDR3 spells CASSGPLRGTEAFF. CDR3 coding DNA: TGCGCCAGCAGCGGACCCTTAAGGGGCACTGAAGCTTTCTTT.